The 10 T cell receptor beta chains below all came from one sample that was sequenced in a study of blood T cell repertoires in COVID-19. Measured with immunoSEQ multiplex PCR; TCRdb has only the in-frame clones, and not every one. The table records 100,000 or so clones, 80% to 90% of them present only once. The specimen was PBMCs or T cells enriched from blood (not recorded which). These receptors were collected from a woman aged 50 to 60 who had recovered from COVID-19.

This chain uses TRBV7-9 with TRBJ2-6; D uncertain. This CDR3 region has 14 residues. V lost 1 base and J 2 bases, leaving 3 bases between the germline ends. Looked up from germline, CDR1 is SEHNR and CDR2 is FQNEAQ (reference sequence). In nucleotides, the CDR3 is TGTGCCAGCAGCTTAGGAGCTGGGGCCAACGTCCTGACTTTC. It is translated as CASSLGAGANVLTF.

This clone showed up just once. The chain uses TRBV28 and TRBJ1-2; 9 positions match TRBD1. CDR3 length equals 16 residues. CDR1 and CDR2 (germline): MDHEN, SYDVKM. V dropped 8 bases and J dropped 7; count of bases not matched to a gene: 17. CDR3 protein: CASRPGTGNHWGGYTF. The CDR3 DNA is TGTGCCAGCCGTCCCGGGACAGGGAACCACTGGGGTGGCTACACCTTC.

This clone was found a few times. The chain joins TRBV27 to TRBJ2-1, with TRBD1 matching 8 bases. The CDR3 length is 15 residues. Germline trimming cut 5 bases from V and 7 bases from J; bases unmatched to any gene: 10. Germline loops: CDR1 MNHEY, CDR2 SMNVEV (reference sequence). The CDR3 bases are TGTGCCAGCAGTGTGGACAGGGACCTCTGGAATGAGCAGTTCTTC. Protein: CASSVDRDLWNEQFF.

The chain uses TRBV15 and TRBJ1-1; no clear D. V lost 0 bases and J 0 bases, leaving 5 bases between the germline ends. CDR1 and CDR2 (germline): LNHNV, YYDKDF (reference sequence). The CDR3 consists of 14 residues. The chain's CDR3 is CATSRDLLNTEAFF. In DNA form, the CDR3 reads TGTGCCACCAGCAGAGATCTTCTGAACACTGAAGCTTTCTTT.

The genes are TRBV5-1 and TRBJ2-7; D perhaps matches TRBD2 (5 bases). V lost 0 bases, J lost 3 bases, and 10 bases lay in between. Germline V gene sequence: CDR1 SGHRS, CDR2 YFSETQ. There are 14 residues in the CDR3. CDR3 DNA: TGCGCCAGCAGCTTGGGCAGCGGTAACTACGAGCAGTACTTC. Protein product: CASSLGSGNYEQYF.

This clone was counted once. The J gene is TRBJ2-5, the V gene TRBV7-3; 7 bases are shared with TRBD2. Trimming took 0 bases from V and 1 from J; bases not matched to a gene: 5. CDR3 length: 16 amino acids. Germline CDR1 is SGHTA and CDR2 is FQGTGA. The CDR3 bases are TGTGCCAGCAGCTTAACAGGCGGGGGACTCCAAGAGACCCAGTACTTC. Its translation is CASSLTGGGLQETQYF.

The CDR3 sequence: CASSPRPRLTPGELFF. CDR3 nucleotide sequence: TGTGCCAGCAGCCCTCGTCCGAGACTCACGCCCGGGGAGCTGTTTTTT. The chain is built from TRBV5-6 and TRBJ2-2, with D hard to call. Trimming left V 4 bases short and J 6 bases short, with 19 bases between. From germline, CDR1 is SGHDT and CDR2 YYEEEE. The CDR3 extends over 16 amino acids.

The table lists this clone with a count of one. The genes are TRBV5-1 and TRBJ1-3; TRBD1 agrees at 8 bases. This CDR3 spans 18 amino acids. Germline CDR1 and CDR2: SGHRS and YFSETQ. V lost 5 bases to trimming and J lost 0 bases; unmatched junction nucleotides: 13. The CDR3 is CASSLLWLGQASGNTIYF. CDR3 sequence (DNA): TGCGCCAGCAGTTTACTATGGCTGGGACAGGCCTCTGGAAACACCATATATTTT.

The rearrangement links TRBV7-8 to TRBJ1-3, with 11 bases aligning to TRBD1. V lost 4 bases and J lost 4; bases outside the gene matches: 3. Looked up from germline, CDR1 is SGHVS and CDR2 is FQNEAQ. This CDR3 is 15 amino acids long. The CDR3 here is CASSSGTGGGNTIYF. The CDR3 DNA reads as TGTGCCAGCAGCTCGGGGACAGGGGGGGGAAACACCATATATTTT.

This rearrangement joins TRBV4-1 to TRBJ2-2; 7 nucleotides align to TRBD2. The CDR3 totals 16 residues. With V trimmed by 1 base and J by 6 bases, 8 bases remained unmatched. Germline V CDR1 and CDR2: MGHRA, YSYEKL. The CDR3 nucleotides are TGCGCCAGCAGCCAAGTAGGGCTAGCGGCTGCCGGGGAGCTGTTTTTT. This codes for CASSQVGLAAAGELFF.